These 30 T cell receptor beta chains were sequenced from one sample in a study of STAT5B mutations in CD4+ large granular lymphocyte leukemia. Assay: immunoSEQ multiplex PCR; the TCRdb copy retains only in-frame clones and omits some. The sample consists of tens of thousands of clones, around 81% of them appearing once. Source material: CD4+ T cells from blood buffy coats. All receptors derive from a human donor in good health.

V usage is TRBV6-6 and J usage is TRBJ2-3; perhaps TRBD1 as D (6 bases). CDR3 size: 14 residues. V shed 4 bases and J shed 6 bases, with 14 bases lying between them. CDR1 and CDR2 from the germline V gene are MNHNY and SVGAGI (reference sequence). As DNA, the CDR3 is TGTGCCAGCAGTTCCCGCAGGGGCCAGGATACGCAGTATTTT. Translation: CASSSRRGQDTQYF.

The rearrangement links TRBV4-1 to TRBJ2-3; TRBD2 matches 9 bases. Losses at the gene ends were 1 base for V and 8 bases for J; bases not matched to a gene: 10. The CDR3 contains 16 residues. Germline-derived CDR1 and CDR2 are MGHRA and YSYEKL. The CDR3: CASSQVTPSGTSTQYF. CDR3 nucleotides: TGCGCCAGCAGCCAAGTAACTCCTAGCGGGACTTCTACGCAGTATTTT.

This chain uses TRBV14 with TRBJ2-4; D gene unclear. Trimming pared 1 base from V and 1 base from J, leaving 17 bases between. Germline CDR1 is SGHDN and CDR2 is FVKESK. The CDR3 runs 18 residues. This chain's CDR3 is CASSQANPLMRAKNIQYF. Here the CDR3 DNA reads TGTGCCAGCAGCCAAGCTAATCCCCTTATGCGGGCCAAAAACATTCAGTACTTC.

V gene TRBV7-9 combines with J gene TRBJ2-3, with 8 bases matching TRBD2. Germline CDR1 and CDR2: SEHNR and FQNEAQ (reference sequence). Trimming took 5 bases from V and 1 from J; bases not matched to a gene: 2. The CDR3 extends over 14 amino acids. The CDR3 DNA reads TGTGCCAGCAGCAAAGCGGGGGGCACAGATACGCAGTATTTT. Encoded protein: CASSKAGGTDTQYF.

V is TRBV7-2 and J is TRBJ2-1; a possible D gene is TRBD1 (6 bases). The CDR3 is 15 amino acids. V lost 0 bases and J lost 4, with 10 bases in between. The germline V gene encodes CDR1 SGHTA and CDR2 FQGNSA. CDR3 nucleotides: TGTGCCAGCAGCTTAGCCGTACAGGGTTACAATGAGCAGTTCTTC. Its protein is CASSLAVQGYNEQFF.

V gene TRBV7-9 combines with J gene TRBJ1-1; 8 bases fit TRBD1. V lost 5 bases to trimming and J lost 6 bases; unmatched junction nucleotides: 8. Looked up from germline, CDR1 is SEHNR and CDR2 is FQNEAQ (reference sequence). The CDR3 is made up of 14 amino acids. The CDR3: CASSREDRESEAFF. CDR3 DNA sequence: TGTGCCAGCAGCCGAGAGGACAGGGAGTCTGAAGCTTTCTTT.

The rearrangement joins TRBV7-8 to TRBJ2-1; D ambiguous. CDR1 and CDR2 from the germline V gene are SGHVS and FQNEAQ. CDR3 length: 12 residues. V was pared by 1 base and J by 11 bases, with 9 bases between. Here the CDR3 DNA reads TGTGCCAGCAGCTTAGTTAGTAGTAAGCAGTTCTTC. This codes for CASSLVSSKQFF.

The chain has TRBV7-8 and TRBJ2-1; D not resolved. Trimming took 2 bases from V and 0 from J, leaving 8 bases between them. Germline CDR1 and CDR2: SGHVS and FQNEAQ. The CDR3 runs to 15 residues. CDR3 coding DNA: TGTGCCAGCAGCTTACCAAGGAGCTCCTACAATGAGCAGTTCTTC. Translating gives CASSLPRSSYNEQFF.

The rearrangement links TRBV19 to TRBJ2-2; D gene ambiguous. V lost 2 bases and J 1 base, leaving 11 bases between the germline ends. CDR3 size: 16 residues. Germline CDR1 and CDR2: LNHDA and SQIVND (reference sequence). The CDR3 region has the DNA TGTGCCAGTAGTATATACGGGTTAGGGAACACCGGGGAGCTGTTTTTT. Its translation: CASSIYGLGNTGELFF.

The chain joins TRBV6-6 to TRBJ1-4; 9 nucleotides line up with TRBD1. CDR1 and CDR2 (germline): MNHNY, SVGAGI (reference sequence). J was trimmed by 4 bases and V by 5 bases; bases with no gene match: 8. The CDR3 contains 16 residues. Written as DNA, the CDR3 is TGTGCCAGCAGTCCTCAAGGGACAGGGAATAATGAAAAACTGTTTTTT. Translated, it gives CASSPQGTGNNEKLFF.

This chain connects TRBV7-2 to TRBJ1-1; D not resolved. CDR3 length: 13 amino acids. Trimming took 2 bases from V and 0 from J, leaving 4 bases between them. Germline V gene sequence: CDR1 SGHTA, CDR2 FQGNSA. The CDR3 sequence: CASSLSMNTEAFF. CDR3 coding DNA: TGTGCCAGCAGCTTAAGTATGAACACTGAAGCTTTCTTT.

In DNA form, the CDR3 reads TGTGCCAGCAGCGAATCTAGTCTTCACGGGGAGCTGTTTTTT. Amino acids: CASSESSLHGELFF. This chain joins TRBV2 and TRBJ2-2; D remains ambiguous. Per germline, CDR1 SNHLY and CDR2 FYNNEI. CDR3 length: 14 amino acids. V lost 6 bases and J 7 bases, leaving 15 bases between the germline ends.

The chain joins TRBV7-8 to TRBJ1-2, with D possibly being TRBD1 (6 bases). The V end lost 1 base, the J end lost 4 bases, and 10 bases lay between the germline ends. Germline CDR1 SGHVS, CDR2 FQNEAQ. The CDR3 consists of 14 residues. CDR3 sequence reads: CASSLVAGVYGYTF. CDR3 DNA sequence: TGTGCCAGCAGCTTAGTCGCAGGGGTCTATGGCTACACCTTC.

J is TRBJ2-3 and V is TRBV30; D perhaps matches TRBD2 (5 bases). V was shortened by 4 bases and J by 2 bases, with 10 bases between the two germline ends. CDR1 is GTSNPN, CDR2 SVGIG, per germline (reference sequence). The CDR3 runs to 13 residues. In DNA, the CDR3 is TGTGCCTGGAACGAGAGGGTCACAGATACGCAGTATTTT. Its protein is CAWNERVTDTQYF.

The chain joins TRBV30 to TRBJ1-2, with 8 positions matching TRBD1. The V gene's germline CDR1 is GTSNPN and CDR2 SVGIG (reference sequence). The CDR3 has 12 amino acids. Trimming removed 1 base from V and 6 bases from J; junction bases left unmatched: 1. The CDR3 here is CAWSEQGDGYTF. The CDR3 coding sequence is TGTGCCTGGAGTGAACAGGGGGATGGCTACACCTTC.

The J gene is TRBJ1-1, the V gene TRBV5-4; D might be TRBD1 (5 bases). The CDR3 is made up of 15 amino acids. Per the germline V gene, CDR1 is SGHNT and CDR2 is YYREEE (reference sequence). Between the trimmed V and J ends, which lost 4 bases and 1 base, there was a span of 14 bases. As DNA, the CDR3 is TGTGCCAGCAGCCCTACGGGGGGAGCGAACACTGAAGCTTTCTTT. Protein product: CASSPTGGANTEAFF.

In its sample, this clone was seen a few times. This CDR3 is CASSLLAGGWNEQFF. CDR3 coding DNA: TGTGCCAGTAGTCTACTAGCGGGAGGTTGGAATGAGCAGTTCTTC. The chain joins TRBV19 to TRBJ2-1, with TRBD2 matching 12 bases. Germline values: CDR1 LNHDA, CDR2 SQIVND (reference sequence). CDR3 length equals 15 residues. The V and J ends lost 5 bases and 7 bases, in that order; junction bases with no gene match: 6.

The chain combines TRBV28 with TRBJ1-5; D call uncertain. The CDR3 consists of 14 residues. Germline CDR1 reads MDHEN; CDR2 reads SYDVKM. Trimming shortened V by 7 bases and J by 0 bases, and 10 bases separated the two germline ends. The CDR3 sequence: CASNPFPSNQPQHF. The CDR3 region has the DNA TGTGCCAGCAACCCATTCCCTAGCAATCAGCCCCAGCATTTT.

V and J are TRBV11-2 and TRBJ2-2; D gene uncertain. The CDR3 is 12 residues long. Germline-derived CDR1 and CDR2 are SGHAT and FQNNGV. The V end lost 5 bases, the J end lost 6 bases, and 7 bases lay between the germline ends. The CDR3 bases are TGTGCCAGCAGCCTATTGGCCGGGGAGCTGTTTTTT. It specifies CASSLLAGELFF.

The chain has TRBV5-1 and TRBJ2-7, with D uncertain. The CDR3 is made up of 14 amino acids. V was pared by 2 bases and J by 2 bases, with 11 bases between. Germline CDR1 reads SGHRS; CDR2 reads YFSETQ. The CDR3 nucleotides are TGCGCCAGCAGCTTTTTAGCAGGAACCTACGAGCAGTACTTC. Translated, it gives CASSFLAGTYEQYF.

A few counts support this clone. The rearrangement uses TRBV29-1 and TRBJ2-7, with TRBD2 matching over 8 bases. From germline, CDR1 is SQVTM and CDR2 ANQGSEA. The V and J ends lost 6 bases and 7 bases, in that order; junction bases with no gene match: 14. CDR3 length: 14 residues. The chain's CDR3 is CSVATGGRTEEQYF. CDR3 sequence (DNA): TGCAGCGTCGCAACGGGCGGGAGGACGGAAGAGCAGTACTTC.

This clone has just a few counts. The rearrangement uses TRBV6-6 and TRBJ1-2; 12 bases fit TRBD1. The junction had 3 bases not matched to a gene; V was cut back by 6 bases and J by 4 bases. The germline CDR1 and CDR2 sequences are MNHNY and SVGAGI (reference sequence). The CDR3 runs 14 residues. The CDR3 loop reads CASRTGQGAYGYTF. In DNA form, the CDR3 reads TGTGCCAGCAGGACGGGACAGGGGGCCTATGGCTACACCTTC.

The chain employs TRBV10-3 and TRBJ2-1, with 11 bases fitting TRBD2. With V trimmed by 6 bases and J by 3 bases, 1 base remained unmatched. The CDR3 loop spans 14 amino acids. Germline CDR1 and CDR2: ENHRY and SYGVKD. The CDR3 nucleotides read TGTGCCATCAGCACTAGCGGGGGCTACAATGAGCAGTTCTTC. It specifies CAISTSGGYNEQFF.

The chain employs TRBV10-3 and TRBJ2-1; maybe TRBD1 (5 bases). V lost 5 bases and J lost 15, with 20 bases in between. The CDR3 length is 13 residues. Germline loops: CDR1 ENHRY, CDR2 SYGVKD. The CDR3 DNA is TGTGCCATCAGTAGCATAACCGGTGGTAGGGGGTTCTTC. This sequence encodes CAISSITGGRGFF.

This chain uses TRBV6-5 with TRBJ1-1; maybe TRBD1 (5 bases). V was clipped by 2 bases and J by 1 base, with 14 bases between them. The CDR3 is 16 amino acids. From germline, CDR1 is MNHEY and CDR2 SVGAGI. The CDR3 loop reads CASSYGAGKRNTEAFF. CDR3 sequence (DNA): TGTGCCAGCAGTTACGGGGCAGGGAAACGGAACACTGAAGCTTTCTTT.

J is TRBJ2-6 and V is TRBV5-6, with D possibly being TRBD2 (6 bases). The CDR3 spans 19 residues. Looked up from germline, CDR1 is SGHDT and CDR2 is YYEEEE. The ends were cut back, 1 base at V and 2 bases at J, with 19 bases in the middle. CDR3: CASSLQRLGFLAGANVLTF. The DNA for the CDR3 is TGTGCCAGCAGCTTGCAGCGACTAGGCTTCTTGGCTGGGGCCAACGTCCTGACTTTC.

This clone was found once. The V and J genes are TRBV2 and TRBJ1-4; D is ambiguous. The CDR3 totals 16 residues. Germline lookup yields CDR1 SNHLY and CDR2 FYNNEI. V shed 6 bases and J shed 0 bases, with 14 bases lying between them. The CDR3 is CASRRFEGPTNEKLFF. CDR3 in DNA: TGTGCCAGCAGAAGATTTGAAGGCCCAACTAATGAAAAACTGTTTTTT.

This chain connects TRBV14 to TRBJ2-1; D may correspond to TRBD1 or TRBD2 (6 bases each). Germline CDR1 is SGHDN and CDR2 is FVKESK. V was trimmed by 2 bases and J by 2 bases, leaving 13 bases between them. This CDR3 is 16 amino acids long. The CDR3, as DNA: TGTGCCAGCAGCCAAAACGGGGGCCCCCCCTACAATGAGCAGTTCTTC. The encoded protein is CASSQNGGPPYNEQFF.

The chain recombines TRBV4-1 with TRBJ2-3; 7 nucleotides match TRBD2. CDR1 is MGHRA and CDR2 is YSYEKL in the germline V gene. This CDR3 spans 16 amino acids. The V gene end was trimmed by 1 base and the J gene end by 1 base; junction bases not matched to a gene: 5. The CDR3 reads CASSQGRGGGTDTQYF. Here the CDR3 DNA reads TGCGCCAGCAGCCAAGGGCGCGGGGGAGGCACAGATACGCAGTATTTT.

In its sample, this clone was seen once. CDR3 DNA sequence: TGTGCCAGCAGCTTTAATACAGGCCCCAACGAGCAGTACTTC. It translates to CASSFNTGPNEQYF. The rearrangement joins TRBV7-2 to TRBJ2-7, with TRBD1 as a possible D gene (5 bases). The CDR3 runs 14 residues. V shed 3 bases and J shed 5 bases, with 14 bases lying between them. Germline V gene lookup returns CDR1 SGHTA and CDR2 FQGNSA.